In this sample, the clone carrying this T cell receptor (beta chain) turned up many times. What it binds is not known. This entry belongs to a study of T cells in Graves' hyperthyroidism and ophthalmopathy. Study findings and constraints: Most expanded thyroid clonotypes above 0.001 recurred in blood.

TCR beta CDR3 regions were amplified from RNA. HTBI primers were employed in a first-round RT-PCR of the TCR CDR3. TCRdb redid the calling of the multiplex PCR reads with MiXCR, one entry per CDR3 protein. Of about 840,000 distinct CDR3 sequences listed, 38% are singletons. This TCR came from a man between 18 and 35 years old with Graves' hyperthyroidism. Source material: blood.

DNA for the CDR3: TGTGCCAGCAGCGGAGGACCGTACTCTGGAAACACCATATATTTT. Protein sequence: CASSGGPYSGNTIYF. The rearrangement joins TRBV9 to TRBJ1-3; D is unresolved. Trimming left V 3 bases short and J 0 bases short, with 10 bases between. Germline CDR1 reads SGDLS; CDR2 reads YYNGEE. The CDR3 loop spans 15 amino acids.